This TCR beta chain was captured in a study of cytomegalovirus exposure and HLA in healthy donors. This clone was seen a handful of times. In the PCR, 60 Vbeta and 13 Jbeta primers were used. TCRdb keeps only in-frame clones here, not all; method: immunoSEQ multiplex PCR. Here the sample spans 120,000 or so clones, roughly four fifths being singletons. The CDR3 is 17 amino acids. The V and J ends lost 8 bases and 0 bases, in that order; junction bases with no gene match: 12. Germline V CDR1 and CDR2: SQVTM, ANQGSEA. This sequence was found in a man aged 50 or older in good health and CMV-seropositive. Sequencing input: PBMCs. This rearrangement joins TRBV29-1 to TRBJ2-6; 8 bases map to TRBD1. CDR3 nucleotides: TGCAGCATAGGACAGGGTGGCCCCCTCTCTGGGGCCAACGTCCTGACTTTC. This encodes CSIGQGGPLSGANVLTF.